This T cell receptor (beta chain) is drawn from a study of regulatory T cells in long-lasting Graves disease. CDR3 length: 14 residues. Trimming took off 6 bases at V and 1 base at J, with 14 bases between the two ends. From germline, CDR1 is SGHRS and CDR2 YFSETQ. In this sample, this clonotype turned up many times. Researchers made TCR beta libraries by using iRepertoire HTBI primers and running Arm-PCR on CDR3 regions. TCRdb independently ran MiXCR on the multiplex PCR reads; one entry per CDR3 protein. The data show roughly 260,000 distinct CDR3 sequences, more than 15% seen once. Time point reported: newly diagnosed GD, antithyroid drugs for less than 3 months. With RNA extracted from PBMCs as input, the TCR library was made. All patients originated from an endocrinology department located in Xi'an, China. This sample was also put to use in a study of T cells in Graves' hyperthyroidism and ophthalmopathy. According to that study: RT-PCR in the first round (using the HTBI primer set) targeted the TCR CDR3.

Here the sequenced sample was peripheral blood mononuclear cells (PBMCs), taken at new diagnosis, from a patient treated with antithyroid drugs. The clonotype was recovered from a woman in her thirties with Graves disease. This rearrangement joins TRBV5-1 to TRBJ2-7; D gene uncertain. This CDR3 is CASTRGKDSYEQYF. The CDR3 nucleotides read TGCGCCAGCACCCGAGGAAAGGATTCCTACGAGCAGTACTTC.